This T cell receptor (beta chain) originates from a study of T-cell memory formation after mild COVID-19 (dated by TCRdb to the early 2020s). Regarding the research as a whole: TCR sequence clusters from the two donors were largely donor specific. T-cell clones expanding and contracting after mild COVID-19 in a couple of donors were tracked by longitudinal TCRalpha and TCRbeta repertoire sequencing. Two young, previously healthy adult volunteers made up the cohort, one male and one female.

Results and caveats for the whole study, not just this receptor: Contracting CD4+ clones were located mainly in the CM and EM memory subsets, whereas CD8+ clones were found to be enriched in EMRA. Balanced CD4/CD8 phenotypes were observed for clones contracting from day 15 to 85, whereas a bias towards CD4+ was observed for a second wave of clones expanding from day 15 to 37. The study covered only two mild cases, and larger cohorts including severe cases with pre-infection samples were considered necessary. Some responding clones were detected in pre-infection memory, which suggested that pre-existing cross-reactive memory T cells had joined the SARS-CoV-2 response. SARS-CoV-2 specificity was not confirmed for the second-wave clones peaking on day 37.

This clonotype was observed many times. It has no known antigen specificity. No quality values exist for individual bases; no much larger clone is one base distant. Ficoll-Paque density gradient centrifugation was used to isolate PBMCs. Instrument on record: Illumina NovaSeq 6000. cDNA libraries for TCRalpha and TCRbeta were prepared by 5'RACE using constant-segment primers, with sample barcodes and unique molecular identifiers added. RNA was extracted from every sample with Trizol reagent. Libraries were amplified in two PCR steps, with a second sample barcode and Illumina TruSeq adapters added in the second step. Sequencing of libraries was performed on an Illumina NovaSeq with 2 x 150 bp paired-end reads. The source study handled its data this way. The reads were demultiplexed and collapsed into UMI-guided consensus sequences using migec v1.2.7. Using mixcr v2.1.11, UMI consensuses were aligned to TRA and TRB V and J templates and then assembled into clonotypes. A clonotype was counted as expanded or contracted only if both edgeR and NoisET called the change significant, with noise models trained on biological replicates. For edgeR calls, the thresholds were a false discovery rate-adjusted p below 0.01 and a log2 fold-change of 1. As an exploratory analysis of dynamics, max-normalized trajectories of the 1000 most abundant clonotypes were examined by PCA with hierarchical clustering. The CD4 or CD8 phenotype of responding clones was assigned using the separately sequenced CD4+ and CD8+ repertoires. The raw public data were reprocessed by TCRdb itself: fastp quality trimming at Q25, MiXCR clonotype calling, in-frame beta chains only. Rows matching on CDR3 protein sequence are summarized as one entry with the most common DNA and genes. None of the V and J calls come from the authors' own analysis; TCRdb made them. In all, the sample holds about 280,000 distinct CDR3 sequences, and around 8% of those were seen once. 22% of the sample belongs to the ten largest clones.

In the germline V gene (reference sequence), CDR1 corresponds to DFQATT and CDR2 to SNEGSKA. Counted from cysteine to phenylalanine, this CDR3 has 14 amino acids. Left in the record is the CDR3 DNA by itself, 42 bases read in frame from the first base. A distance of 15 bases separates the germline ends of V and J, which lose 2 bases and 7 bases respectively. The sequenced sample consisted of PBMCs or a T cell subset sorted from them (not recorded which). The TCR originated in a man in his late teens or twenties who had mild COVID-19 (a few samples of this study predate the infection). The sample titles of this study are shuffled in the database, so cell type and time point are left out; the donor was told from shared clones. The rearrangement joined TRBV20-1 to TRBJ2-1, with a tentative D gene TRBD2 over 5 matching bases. The CDR3 has the sequence CSARSSESRNEQFF. The DNA is as follows: TGCAGTGCTAGAAGTAGCGAATCTAGGAATGAGCAGTTCTTC.